Each of the 32 T cell receptor beta chains below was sequenced from the same sample in a study of cytotoxic CD8 clonotypes in ibrutinib-treated CLL. The repertoire was sequenced with immunoSEQ multiplex PCR; TCRdb's copy has only in-frame clones and lacks some. This table holds 250,000 to 350,000 clones, 65% to 85% found once. Sequenced material: PBMCs, taken at disease progression, from a patient treated with ibrutinib. The receptors stem from a human donor with chronic lymphocytic leukemia.

V is TRBV27 and J is TRBJ1-5, with unresolved D. Germline assignment: CDR1 MNHEY and CDR2 SMNVEV (reference sequence). The CDR3 extends over 16 amino acids. V was trimmed by 4 bases and J by 4 bases, leaving 17 bases between them. The chain's CDR3 is CASSSRPFLGNQPQHF. CDR3 in DNA: TGTGCCAGCAGTTCCCGACCATTCTTGGGGAATCAGCCCCAGCATTTT.

In DNA, the CDR3 is TGTGCCAGCAGTCGGGCTAGGGGGGCCCAAGAGACCCAGTACTTC. Translating gives CASSRARGAQETQYF. V and J are TRBV6-6 and TRBJ2-5, with D tentatively TRBD1 or TRBD2 (6 bases each). The CDR3 is 15 residues long. Germline loops: CDR1 MNHNY, CDR2 SVGAGI (reference sequence). Trimming took off 5 bases at V and 1 base at J, with 14 bases between the two ends.

The V gene is TRBV18, the J gene TRBJ2-7; no clear D gene. V was pared by 4 bases and J by 5 bases, with 12 bases between. The germline V gene encodes CDR1 KGHSH and CDR2 LQKENI. The CDR3 length is 13 residues. The CDR3 region has the DNA TGTGCCAGCTCACAACTCAGGTTCGACGAGCAGTACTTC. Amino acid sequence: CASSQLRFDEQYF.

This clone has more than one count but fewer than ten. Other DNA sequences within the sample encode an identical CDR3. The chain joins TRBV29-1 to TRBJ1-1; 7 positions match TRBD1. The length of the CDR3 is 12 residues. Germline V gene data show CDR1 as SQVTM and CDR2 as ANQGSEA. V gave up 5 bases and J gave up 1 base; unmatched junction bases: 1. The CDR3 nucleotides are TGCAGCGTTCGACAGGGGAACACTGAAGCTTTCTTT. Translation gives CSVRQGNTEAFF. Drawing the rest from reference TRBV29-1 and TRBJ1-1, the complete variable domain is SAVISQKPSRDICQRGTSLTIQCQVDSQVTMMFWYRQQPGQSLTLIATANQGSEATYESGFVIDKFPISRPNLTFSTLTVSNMSPEDSSIYLCSVRQGNTEAFFGQGTRLTVV.

The table lists this clone with a few counts. The chain is built from TRBV5-1 and TRBJ2-3, with 7 bases that match TRBD2. This CDR3 comprises 14 residues. The ends lost 7 bases at V and 3 bases at J; junction bases unmatched: 8. Germline loops: CDR1 SGHRS, CDR2 YFSETQ. Here the CDR3 DNA reads TGCGCCAGCGGGAACGGGGAGGGTACAGATACGCAGTATTTT. Translated, it gives CASGNGEGTDTQYF. Together with reference TRBV5-1 and TRBJ2-3, the CDR3 gives the full variable domain: KAGVTQTPRYLIKTRGQQVTLSCSPISGHRSVSWYQQTPGQGLQFLFEYFSETQRNKGNFPGRFSGRQFSNSRSEMNVSTLELGDSALYLCASGNGEGTDTQYFGPGTRLTVL.

DNA for the CDR3: TGCAGCGTTAAGTGGAGGGTGAACACCGGGGAGCTGTTTTTT. This sequence encodes CSVKWRVNTGELFF. The gene calls are TRBV29-1 and TRBJ2-2, with D tentatively TRBD2 (6 bases). The ends were cut back, 5 bases at V and 1 base at J, with 11 bases in the middle. The CDR3 has 14 residues. CDR1 and CDR2 from the germline V gene are SQVTM and ANQGSEA.

The gene calls are TRBV2 and TRBJ2-7; TRBD2 matches at 8 bases. The V gene's germline CDR1 is SNHLY and CDR2 FYNNEI. With 6 bases clipped from V and 1 base from J, the junction kept 5 bases outside the gene matches. The CDR3 sequence is 14 residues long. CDR3: CASRWTSLSYEQYF. CDR3 nucleotide sequence: TGTGCCAGCAGGTGGACTAGCCTTTCCTACGAGCAGTACTTC.

This clone was observed a few times. The V gene is TRBV18, the J gene TRBJ2-7; D not resolved. Trimming pared 3 bases from V and 7 bases from J, leaving 13 bases between. This CDR3 spans 13 amino acids. The V gene's germline CDR1 is KGHSH and CDR2 LQKENI. The CDR3 protein is CASSPTSRREQYF. In DNA, the CDR3 is TGTGCCAGCTCACCGACATCCCGACGGGAGCAGTACTTC.

This clone came up a few times. CDR3 sequence reads: CASSDYSQETQYF. The CDR3 coding sequence is TGTGCCAGCAGTGATTATAGCCAAGAGACCCAGTACTTC. The chain couples TRBV2 to TRBJ2-5; D call uncertain. V lost 3 bases and J lost 1, with 6 bases in between. CDR3 length: 13 residues. Germline V gene data show CDR1 as SNHLY and CDR2 as FYNNEI.

This clone was counted only a few times. This chain connects TRBV27 to TRBJ1-2; 9 bases map to TRBD1. The junction had 18 bases not matched to a gene; V was cut back by 5 bases and J by 14 bases. The CDR3 totals 15 residues. Germline CDR1 reads MNHEY; CDR2 reads SMNVEV (reference sequence). CDR3 sequence: CASSPAGTGTPNWTF. For the CDR3, the DNA is TGTGCCAGCAGTCCTGCCGGGACAGGGACCCCCAACTGGACCTTC.

This clone showed up just a few times. This chain connects TRBV28 to TRBJ1-1, with D tentatively TRBD1 (5 bases). This CDR3 is 13 amino acids long. Germline V gives CDR1 MDHEN, CDR2 SYDVKM. V lost 7 bases and J 3 bases, leaving 12 bases between the germline ends. This CDR3 is CASTDSGYTEAFF. CDR3 in DNA: TGTGCCAGCACTGATTCAGGGTACACTGAAGCTTTCTTT. The full variable domain, rest sourced from reference TRBV28 and TRBJ1-1, is DVKVTQSSRYLVKRTGEKVFLECVQDMDHENMFWYRQDPGLGLRLIYFSYDVKMKEKGDIPEGYSVSREKKERFSLILESASTNQTSMYLCASTDSGYTEAFFGQGTRLTVV.

V and J are TRBV2 and TRBJ2-5; 10 positions agree with TRBD2. Germline CDR1 and CDR2: SNHLY and FYNNEI. This CDR3 spans 15 amino acids. The trim removed 4 bases at V and 0 bases at J, leaving 2 bases unmatched. The CDR3, as DNA: TGTGCCAGCAGTGGACTAGCGGGCAACCAAGAGACCCAGTACTTC. Translated, it gives CASSGLAGNQETQYF.

The rearrangement joins TRBV5-1 to TRBJ2-2, with 9 bases matching TRBD1. The V gene's germline CDR1 is SGHRS and CDR2 YFSETQ. This CDR3 spans 16 amino acids. V lost 4 bases and J lost 5; bases outside the gene matches: 9. The CDR3 spells CASSGLGQGRTGELFF. The CDR3 DNA is TGCGCCAGCAGCGGATTGGGACAGGGCCGAACCGGGGAGCTGTTTTTT.

The chain recombines TRBV4-1 with TRBJ2-1, with 13 bases that match TRBD2. Unmatched junction bases numbered 13, after V lost 2 bases and J lost 6 bases. Per germline, CDR1 MGHRA and CDR2 YSYEKL. This CDR3 has 19 residues. CDR3 sequence (DNA): TGCGCCAGCAGCCAACTCTTAAGAGTCGGACTAGCGGGAGTCAATGAGCAGTTCTTC. Protein: CASSQLLRVGLAGVNEQFF.

This sequence joins TRBV29-1 and TRBJ2-4, with TRBD2 identical over 11 bases. The V and J ends lost 4 bases and 8 bases, in that order; junction bases with no gene match: 7. CDR1 and CDR2 from the germline V gene are SQVTM and ANQGSEA. The CDR3 totals 14 residues. The CDR3 DNA reads TGCAGCGTTGCCCGCCTACTAGCGGGAGACATTCAGTACTTC. Its translation is CSVARLLAGDIQYF.

This rearrangement joins TRBV27 to TRBJ2-7, with 8 nucleotides matching TRBD2. Trimming removed 7 bases from V and 3 bases from J; junction bases left unmatched: 8. From germline, CDR1 is MNHEY and CDR2 SMNVEV (reference sequence). The CDR3 spans 14 residues. The DNA of the CDR3 is TGTGCCAGCAACCCTAGCGGGCTAAACTACGAGCAGTACTTC. This translates into CASNPSGLNYEQYF.

The chain is built from TRBV4-1 and TRBJ2-1, with 7 positions matching TRBD2. Trimming cost V 2 bases and J 6 bases; bases outside gene matches: 4. CDR3 length: 14 amino acids. Germline assignment: CDR1 MGHRA and CDR2 YSYEKL. This CDR3 reads CASSQRLAPNEQFF. In nucleotides, the CDR3 is TGCGCCAGCAGCCAACGACTAGCTCCCAATGAGCAGTTCTTC.

This clone occurred a few times. This chain connects TRBV6-5 to TRBJ1-5, with D maybe TRBD1 (6 bases). The CDR3 is 15 amino acids. Trimming shortened V by 8 bases and J by 1 base, and 15 bases separated the two germline ends. The V gene's germline CDR1 is MNHEY and CDR2 SVGAGI. The CDR3, as DNA: TGTGCCAGCTCCTTCAGGGGCCCAAGCAATCAGCCCCAGCATTTT. It yields the protein CASSFRGPSNQPQHF.

This clone has a single count. This chain joins TRBV7-2 and TRBJ1-1; the D is unclear. The germline V gene encodes CDR1 SGHTA and CDR2 FQGNSA. The CDR3 totals 12 residues. Trimming stripped 2 bases from V and 11 bases from J, with 12 bases between. The CDR3 bases are TGTGCCAGCAGCTTACCGGGCATGGGGGCTTTCTTT. Amino acids: CASSLPGMGAFF.

In DNA, the CDR3 is TGTGCCAGCAGCCTTCGACTAGGCTACGAGCAGTACTTC. Translating gives CASSLRLGYEQYF. V and J are TRBV6-5 and TRBJ2-5; tentative D call: TRBD2 (6 bases). The J call may be faulty, since TRBJ2-7 better matches the DNA end. The CDR3 has 13 amino acids. Germline lookup yields CDR1 MNHEY and CDR2 SVGAGI.

This rearrangement joins TRBV11-2 to TRBJ2-5, with D possibly being TRBD1 or TRBD2 (5 bases each). The CDR3 runs 13 residues. The ends were cut back, 4 bases at V and 5 bases at J, with 11 bases in the middle. The germline gives CDR1 SGHAT, CDR2 FQNNGV. Here the CDR3 DNA reads TGTGCCAGCAGCTCCGAGGGACCGGAGACCCAGTACTTC. Translation: CASSSEGPETQYF. Variable domain in full (rest from reference TRBV11-2 and TRBJ2-5): EAGVAQSPRYKIIEKRQSVAFWCNPISGHATLYWYQQILGQGPKLLIQFQNNGVVDDSQLPKDRFSAERLKGVDSTLKIQPAKLEDSAVYLCASSSEGPETQYFGPGTRLLVL.

The V call is TRBV4-1, the J call TRBJ1-2; unclear D gene. Trimming pared 2 bases from V and 6 bases from J, leaving 10 bases between. The germline V gene has CDR1 MGHRA and CDR2 YSYEKL. The CDR3 covers 13 residues. CDR3 sequence: CASSQSSWDGYTF. The CDR3 DNA reads TGCGCCAGCAGCCAAAGCTCTTGGGATGGCTACACCTTC.

The CDR3 DNA sequence: TGCGCCAGCAGCCAAGATGGGGGGGCGCACACCGGGGAGCTGTTTTTT. Translated, it gives CASSQDGGAHTGELFF. The V and J genes are TRBV4-3 and TRBJ2-2; maybe TRBD2 (7 bases). This CDR3 spans 16 amino acids. The germline V and J ends were trimmed by 0 bases and 3 bases, with 11 bases remaining between them. Germline V lookup: CDR1 LGHNA, CDR2 YSLEER.

The V and J genes are TRBV11-2 and TRBJ2-6, with D perhaps matching TRBD1 (6 bases). Germline loops: CDR1 SGHAT, CDR2 FQNNGV. Trimming took off 7 bases at V and 0 bases at J, with 16 bases between the two ends. The CDR3 totals 17 residues. The CDR3 nucleotides are TGTGCCAGCAACGCCAACAGGGAAAGCTCTGGGGCCAACGTCCTGACTTTC. The encoded protein is CASNANRESSGANVLTF.

The V and J genes are TRBV4-1 and TRBJ2-7; 9 nucleotides line up with TRBD1. CDR1 and CDR2 (germline): MGHRA, YSYEKL. The ends lost 1 base at V and 6 bases at J; junction bases unmatched: 7. CDR3 length equals 15 residues. The CDR3 DNA reads TGCGCCAGCAGCCAAGCTCGGGACAGGGTGCGCGAGCAGTACTTC. It codes for CASSQARDRVREQYF.

The rearrangement links TRBV19 to TRBJ2-7; possible D gene TRBD1, 6 bases. The V gene lost 6 bases and the J gene lost 4 bases, with 10 bases spanning the gap. Germline V lookup: CDR1 LNHDA, CDR2 SQIVND (reference sequence). CDR3 length equals 12 residues. CDR3 DNA sequence: TGTGCCAGTAGCCCAGGACAGTACGAGCAGTACTTC. Translated: CASSPGQYEQYF.

The chain has TRBV29-1 and TRBJ2-7, with 13 bases aligning to TRBD2. Germline CDR1 is SQVTM and CDR2 is ANQGSEA. V gave up 4 bases and J gave up 6 bases; unmatched junction bases: 9. The CDR3 extends over 15 amino acids. In nucleotides, the CDR3 is TGCAGCGTTGCCGGAGGACTAGCGGGAGCCAGCGAGCAGTACTTC. Protein: CSVAGGLAGASEQYF.

The chain carries TRBV4-3 and TRBJ2-3; 16 bases are a match to TRBD2. V was clipped by 3 bases and J by 4 bases; unmatched bases: 7. From germline, CDR1 is LGHNA and CDR2 YSLEER. CDR3 length: 18 residues. The CDR3 coding sequence is TGCGCCAGCAGCCATGCTCCGGGACTAGCGGGAGGGGCAGATACGCAGTATTTT. Translating gives CASSHAPGLAGGADTQYF.

The rearrangement uses TRBV7-9 and TRBJ2-5, with 14 bases that match TRBD2. The J segment lost 5 bases and the V segment lost 0 bases, leaving 5 bases of the junction unmatched. The CDR3 has 17 amino acids. The germline V gene encodes CDR1 SEHNR and CDR2 FQNEAQ (reference sequence). Here the CDR3 DNA reads TGTGCCAGCAGCTTAGCCCGGACTAGCGGGGGGCGCGAGACCCAGTACTTC. Amino acids: CASSLARTSGGRETQYF. The full variable domain, with the rest looked up from reference TRBV7-9 and TRBJ2-5, is DTGVSQNPRHKITKRGQNVTFRCDPISEHNRLYWYRQTLGQGPEFLTYFQNEAQLEKSRLLSDRFSAERPKGSFSTLEIQRTEQGDSAMYLCASSLARTSGGRETQYFGPGTRLLVL.

This clone was observed once. This chain links TRBV29-1 with TRBJ2-6; perhaps TRBD1 as D (6 bases). V dropped 6 bases and J dropped 0 bases, with 12 bases sitting between them. CDR1 SQVTM and CDR2 ANQGSEA come from the germline V gene. The CDR3 has 15 residues. The CDR3 sequence: CSVIGGTSGANVLTF. The CDR3 nucleotides read TGCAGCGTAATAGGGGGTACCTCTGGGGCCAACGTCCTGACTTTC.

V is TRBV13 and J is TRBJ2-7; 12 bases fit TRBD2. The CDR3 has 14 residues. Trimming took 5 bases from V and 6 from J; bases not matched to a gene: 5. Germline V gene lookup returns CDR1 PRHDT and CDR2 FYEKMQ (reference sequence). CDR3 residues: CASSPTSGRGEQYF. CDR3 bases: TGTGCCAGCAGCCCGACTAGCGGGAGAGGCGAGCAGTACTTC. Based on the CDR3 plus reference TRBV13 and TRBJ2-7, the full variable domain is AAGVIQSPRHLIKEKRETATLKCYPIPRHDTVYWYQQGPGQDPQFLISFYEKMQSDKGSIPDRFSAQQFSDYHSELNMSSLELGDSALYFCASSPTSGRGEQYFGPGTRLTVT.

V is TRBV10-3 and J is TRBJ2-5; 10 bases match TRBD2. The V and J ends lost 4 bases and 5 bases, in that order; junction bases with no gene match: 10. The CDR3 sequence is 16 residues long. Germline V gives CDR1 ENHRY, CDR2 SYGVKD. CDR3 amino acids: CAISGSAGGPLETQYF. CDR3 in DNA: TGTGCCATCAGTGGGTCAGCGGGAGGGCCGTTGGAGACCCAGTACTTC.